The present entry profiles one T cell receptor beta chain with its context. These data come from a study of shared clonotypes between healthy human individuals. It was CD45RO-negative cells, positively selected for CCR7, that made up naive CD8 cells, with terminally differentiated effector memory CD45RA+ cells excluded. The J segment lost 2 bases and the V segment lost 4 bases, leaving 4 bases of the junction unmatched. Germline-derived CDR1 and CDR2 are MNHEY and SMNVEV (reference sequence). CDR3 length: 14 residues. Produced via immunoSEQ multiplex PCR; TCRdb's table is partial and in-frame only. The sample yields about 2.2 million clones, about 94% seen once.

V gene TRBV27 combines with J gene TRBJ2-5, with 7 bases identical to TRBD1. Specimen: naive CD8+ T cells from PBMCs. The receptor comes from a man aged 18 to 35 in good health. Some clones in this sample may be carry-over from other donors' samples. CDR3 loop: CASSSTGWQETQYF. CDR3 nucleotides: TGTGCCAGCAGTTCGACAGGGTGGCAAGAGACCCAGTACTTC.